One and the same sample provided the 4 T cell receptor beta chains below, sequenced in a study of shared clonotypes between healthy human individuals. Repertoires were generated with immunoSEQ multiplex PCR, while TCRdb's copy carries only in-frame clones and drops some. Here the sample spans 550,000 to 750,000 clones, less than 97% being singletons. CD45RO-negative, CCR7-positively selected cells formed the naive CD8 fraction, excluding terminally differentiated effector memory CD45RA+ cells. Input material: naive CD8+ T cells sorted from blood. These receptors all come from a woman in her twenties or thirties in good health.

The CDR3 nucleotides read TGTGCCAGCAGCGAGGGACACTCCTCCTACGAGCAGTACTTC. Translating gives CASSEGHSSYEQYF. This chain links TRBV9 with TRBJ2-5; perhaps TRBD1 as D (6 bases). The last part of the DNA fits TRBJ2-7 better; the J call may be wrong. The CDR3 runs 14 residues. Germline lookup yields CDR1 SGDLS and CDR2 YYNGEE.

The rearrangement uses TRBV7-2 and TRBJ2-3; 7 nucleotides agree with TRBD1. V lost 5 bases to trimming and J lost 0 bases; unmatched junction nucleotides: 5. The CDR3 covers 15 residues. Germline assignment: CDR1 SGHTA and CDR2 FQGNSA. The CDR3 protein is CASSIGTASTDTQYF. DNA for the CDR3: TGTGCCAGCAGCATCGGGACAGCAAGCACAGATACGCAGTATTTT.

The chain uses TRBV5-4 and TRBJ2-5; 7 positions agree with TRBD1. This CDR3 is 14 amino acids long. Germline CDR1 reads SGHNT; CDR2 reads YYREEE (reference sequence). With V trimmed by 3 bases and J by 2 bases, 4 bases remained unmatched. CDR3 loop: CASSYWGQQETQYF. The CDR3 DNA follows: TGTGCCAGCAGCTATTGGGGACAGCAAGAGACCCAGTACTTC. The whole variable domain, filled in from reference TRBV5-4 and TRBJ2-5, reads ETGVTQSPTHLIKTRGQQVTLRCSSQSGHNTVSWYQQALGQGPQFIFQYYREEENGRGNFPPRFSGLQFPNYSSELNVNALELDDSALYLCASSYWGQQETQYFGPGTRLLVL.

The chain combines TRBV19 with TRBJ2-7; D call uncertain. The length of the CDR3 is 13 residues. V was shortened by 5 bases and J by 3 bases, with 11 bases between the two germline ends. The V gene's germline CDR1 is LNHDA and CDR2 SQIVND (reference sequence). The DNA for the CDR3 is TGTGCCAGTAGTGCCGGGTCCCTCTACGAGCAGTACTTC. Residues: CASSAGSLYEQYF. Complete variable domain (other parts from reference TRBV19 and TRBJ2-7): DGGITQSPKYLFRKEGQNVTLSCEQNLNHDAMYWYRQDPGQGLRLIYYSQIVNDFQKGDIAEGYSVSREKKESFPLTVTSAQKNPTAFYLCASSAGSLYEQYFGPGTRLTVT.